Each of the 30 T cell receptor beta chains below was sequenced from the same sample in a study of spatial heterogeneity in lung cancer. Regarding the study as a whole: It was found that expanded intratumoral alpha and beta TCR counts tracked tumor mutation counts.

Time point: sample taken at primary tumor resection. Antigens of these TCRs are unknown. TCRdb analysed the 5' RACE reads with MiXCR anew, one entry per CDR3 protein. The repertoire consists of fewer than 11,000 distinct CDR3 sequences, with 12% occurring once and the leading ten covering roughly 10%. The sequenced sample was lung tumor tissue, obtained at surgery. Receptors were obtained from a male donor with early-stage non-small cell lung cancer.

The table lists this clonotype with many counts. This beta chain was picked up by a library intended for alpha chains and is off target, so its count carries little meaning. The rearrangement joins TRBV6-2 or TRBV6-3 to TRBJ2-3; D unclear. Germline loops: CDR1 MNHEY, CDR2 SVGEGT. With 5 bases removed from V and 8 bases from J, the gap between germline ends came to 17 bases. The CDR3 sequence is 14 residues long. The CDR3 region is CASSHGSPLSTQYF. The CDR3 DNA sequence: TGTGCCAGCAGTCACGGGTCTCCCTTGAGTACGCAGTATTTT.

This clonotype was detected many times. Because the library targeted alpha chains, this beta chain is an off-target read whose size means little. This sequence joins TRBV28 and TRBJ2-5; TRBD1 aligns across 7 bases. The germline gives CDR1 MDHEN, CDR2 SYDVKM. V was clipped by 7 bases and J by 4 bases; unmatched bases: 9. This CDR3 region has 14 residues. As DNA, the CDR3 is TGTGCCAGCACACTGGGGGACAGACGAGAGACCCAGTACTTC. It encodes CASTLGDRRETQYF.

This clonotype was seen at least ten times. This beta chain slipped into a library made for alpha chains as a stray read, so its size is not meaningful. The chain has TRBV7-2 and TRBJ2-7; 8 nucleotides line up with TRBD1. With V trimmed by 3 bases and J by 7 bases, 5 bases remained unmatched. The CDR3 has 13 residues. Germline values: CDR1 SGHTA, CDR2 FQGNSA. CDR3 sequence: CASSFRQGTEQYF. In DNA form, the CDR3 reads TGTGCCAGCAGCTTTAGACAGGGGACAGAGCAGTACTTC.

Worth noting for this clonotype: The library was built for alpha chains, so this beta chain is an off-target read and its size means little. The chain is built from TRBV5-4 and TRBJ2-2; a possible D gene is TRBD1 (6 bases). The germline CDR1 and CDR2 sequences are SGHNT and YYREEE (reference sequence). The CDR3 runs 14 residues. Trimming removed 4 bases at V and 3 bases at J, with 10 bases between. The CDR3 loop reads CASSLGQDTGELFF. CDR3 DNA: TGTGCCAGCAGCCTGGGACAAGACACCGGGGAGCTGTTTTTT.

By frequency in the sample, this clonotype is medium-sized (0.01 to 0.1%). Little can be read into the size of this beta chain, an off-target read in a library designed for alpha chains. This chain connects TRBV29-1 to TRBJ2-2, with no clear D. This CDR3 spans 11 amino acids. The germline gives CDR1 SQVTM, CDR2 ANQGSEA. Trimming cost V 5 bases and J 1 base, with 2 bases left between them. CDR3 DNA: TGCAGCGTTAAGAACACCGGGGAGCTGTTTTTT. It specifies CSVKNTGELFF.

Ten or more counts support this clonotype. This beta chain turned up in a library designed for alpha chains; as an off-target read, its abundance says little. The chain carries TRBV30 and TRBJ2-2; D is perhaps TRBD1 (6 bases). Trimming removed 4 bases from V and 6 bases from J, with 12 bases in between. The CDR3 is made up of 13 amino acids. Germline V lookup: CDR1 GTSNPN, CDR2 SVGIG (reference sequence). The CDR3, as DNA: TGTGCCTGGATGGCAGGGGAGCCCGGGGAGCTGTTTTTT. Amino acids: CAWMAGEPGELFF.

This clonotype appeared many times. This beta chain is a stray sequence in a library constructed for alpha chains; its clone size is not meaningful. The rearrangement links TRBV7-9 to TRBJ2-7, with 8 bases that match TRBD1. The V and J ends lost 0 bases and 5 bases, in that order; junction bases with no gene match: 3. The CDR3 contains 14 residues. Per the germline V gene, CDR1 is SEHNR and CDR2 is FQNEAQ (reference sequence). CDR3 loop: CASSLAQGAHEQYF. DNA for the CDR3: TGTGCCAGCAGCTTAGCGCAGGGGGCCCACGAGCAGTACTTC. The full variable domain, in which reference TRBV7-9 and TRBJ2-7 provide the parts outside the CDR3, is DTGVSQNPRHKITKRGQNVTFRCDPISEHNRLYWYRQTLGQGPEFLTYFQNEAQLEKSRLLSDRFSAERPKGSFSTLEIQRTEQGDSAMYLCASSLAQGAHEQYFGPGTRLTVT.

This clonotype is judged medium-sized (0.01 to 0.1%). The library was prepared for alpha chains; this beta chain is a stray read, so its frequency means little. The chain recombines TRBV20-1 with TRBJ1-2; no clear D. From germline, CDR1 is DFQATT and CDR2 SNEGSKA (reference sequence). The V and J ends lost 5 bases and 3 bases respectively, with 13 bases between them. CDR3 length equals 13 residues. The chain's CDR3 is CSAPSLGDYGYTF. In nucleotides, the CDR3 is TGCAGTGCTCCTAGCCTTGGAGACTATGGCTACACCTTC.

This clonotype is medium-sized (0.01 to 0.1%) in the sample. This beta chain turned up in a library designed for alpha chains; as an off-target read, its abundance says little. This chain connects TRBV12-3 or TRBV12-4 to TRBJ2-3, with 8 bases identical to TRBD2. Losses at the gene ends were 5 bases for V and 1 base for J; bases not matched to a gene: 11. The CDR3 covers 17 residues. The CDR3: CASSPSRGGHGTDTQYF. CDR3 coding DNA: TGTGCCAGCAGTCCATCACGCGGGGGGCATGGCACAGATACGCAGTATTTT.

This clonotype came up many times. This beta chain slipped into a library made for alpha chains as a stray read, so its size is not meaningful. This sequence joins TRBV12-3 or TRBV12-4 and TRBJ1-1, with D tentatively TRBD1 (5 bases). V shed 3 bases and J shed 0 bases, with 8 bases lying between them. The CDR3 totals 14 residues. CDR3 nucleotides: TGTGCCAGCAGTTTGGGGGGGATGAACACTGAAGCTTTCTTT. Translated: CASSLGGMNTEAFF.

This clonotype was recorded many times. Being off target in a library aimed at alpha chains, this beta chain has a size of little meaning. The rearrangement joins TRBV6-2 or TRBV6-3 to TRBJ2-1; tentatively, D is TRBD1 or TRBD2 (5 bases each). CDR3 length: 13 residues. Looked up from germline, CDR1 is MNHEY and CDR2 is SVGEGT. V was pared by 5 bases and J by 9 bases, with 14 bases between. The CDR3 nucleotides are TGTGCCAGCAGTGCCTTGACGAGGGGTGAGCAGTTCTTC. Translated, it gives CASSALTRGEQFF.

As to this clonotype: Since no conserved phenylalanine or tryptophan closes the CDR3, a read error is the likely cause. Within a library made for alpha chains, this beta chain is off target, and its count is uninformative. The chain recombines TRBV5-1 with TRBJ2-5; D remains ambiguous. The germline V and J ends were trimmed by 5 bases and 2 bases, with 4 bases remaining between them. Per germline, CDR1 SGHRS and CDR2 YFSETQ. The CDR3 covers 11 residues. For the CDR3, the DNA is TGCGCCAGCAGTCTTCAAGAGACCCAGTACTTA. It yields the protein CASSLQETQYL.

This clonotype came up many times. Little can be read into the size of this beta chain, an off-target read in a library designed for alpha chains. The CDR3 DNA follows: TGTGCCAGCAGCTCCTGGGGTGCAGATACGCAGTATTTT. Amino acids: CASSSWGADTQYF. The chain has TRBV11-2 and TRBJ2-3; unclear D gene. The CDR3 loop spans 13 amino acids. Trimming stripped 4 bases from V and 4 bases from J, with 9 bases between. The germline gives CDR1 SGHAT, CDR2 FQNNGV.

This clonotype came up many times. This beta chain slipped into a library made for alpha chains as a stray read, so its size is not meaningful. The J gene is TRBJ1-5, the V gene TRBV7-2, with unresolved D. Germline lookup yields CDR1 SGHTA and CDR2 FQGNSA. This CDR3 is built from 16 residues. V gave up 4 bases and J gave up 1 base, with 14 bases separating them. CDR3 in amino acids: CASSSGSWYSNQPQHF. In DNA form, the CDR3 reads TGTGCCAGCAGCTCGGGTAGTTGGTACAGCAATCAGCCCCAGCATTTT.

This clonotype has a count of ten or more. Because this beta chain is a stray read in a library intended to capture alpha chains, its abundance should not be given much weight. The genes are TRBV14 and TRBJ2-1; 10 bases line up with TRBD2. CDR3 length equals 15 residues. CDR1 is SGHDN and CDR2 is FVKESK in the germline V gene. The V segment lost 2 bases and the J segment 7 bases; nucleotides outside the gene matches: 5. The CDR3: CASSQLAGVVNEQFF. CDR3 bases: TGTGCCAGCAGCCAACTAGCGGGAGTTGTGAATGAGCAGTTCTTC.

Points on this clonotype: The junction shows a germline mismatch at one end, possibly a read error. In a library made to pick up alpha chains, this beta chain is a stray read with a size that means little. The chain couples TRBV29-1 to TRBJ2-1; 9 bases map to TRBD2. This CDR3 contains 16 residues. Germline CDR1 SQVTM, CDR2 ANQGSEA. CDR3 nucleotide sequence: TGCGGCGTCGGCCCTAAGAGCGGGAGGCTCGGCAATGAGCAGTTCTTC. Residues: CGVGPKSGRLGNEQFF.

Points on this clonotype: The size of this beta chain means little, since it is a stray read in a library made for alpha chains. The chain employs TRBV5-5 and TRBJ2-7; 10 bases are shared with TRBD2. The CDR3 has 15 residues. V lost 3 bases and J lost 11; bases outside the gene matches: 14. Germline-derived CDR1 and CDR2 are SGHKS and YYEKEE (reference sequence). The CDR3 nucleotides are TGTGCCAGCAGCTCCTTATCCGGGACTAGCGAAGTAAAGTACTTC. Its translation: CASSSLSGTSEVKYF.

This clonotype was observed many times. Because the library targeted alpha chains, this beta chain is an off-target read whose size means little. The V gene is TRBV28, the J gene TRBJ1-2; 7 nucleotides line up with TRBD1. The CDR3 spans 15 residues. The germline CDR1 and CDR2 sequences are MDHEN and SYDVKM. Unmatched junction bases numbered 8, after V lost 5 bases and J lost 2 bases. In DNA form, the CDR3 reads TGTGCCAGCAGTAGTACGGGACAGCTCAACTATGGCTACACCTTC. This encodes CASSSTGQLNYGYTF.

To note about this clonotype: This beta chain is a stray read from a library made for alpha chains; its abundance is not meaningful. This chain uses TRBV20-1 with TRBJ1-1; unclear D gene. Per the germline V gene, CDR1 is DFQATT and CDR2 is SNEGSKA (reference sequence). The V end was cut by 3 bases, the J end by 2 bases, with 4 bases between. The CDR3 is 11 residues long. The CDR3 protein is CSASSNTEAFF. CDR3 coding DNA: TGCAGTGCTAGCTCTAACACTGAAGCTTTCTTT.

This clonotype was seen at least ten times. With the library built for alpha chains, this beta chain is off target and its frequency is not meaningful. The chain is built from TRBV2 and TRBJ1-5; TRBD1 agrees at 7 bases. The length of the CDR3 is 13 residues. Losses at the gene ends were 5 bases for V and 7 bases for J; bases not matched to a gene: 5. The germline gives CDR1 SNHLY, CDR2 FYNNEI. CDR3 in amino acids: CASSTGQLQPQHF. CDR3 nucleotide sequence: TGTGCCAGCAGTACGGGACAGCTACAGCCCCAGCATTTT.

At least ten counts were recorded for this clonotype. Being off target in a library aimed at alpha chains, this beta chain has a size of little meaning. The J gene is TRBJ2-1, the V gene TRBV7-6; 8 bases match TRBD2. From germline, CDR1 is SGHVS and CDR2 FNYEAQ. Unmatched junction bases numbered 8, after V lost 7 bases and J lost 0 bases. The CDR3 has 16 amino acids. CDR3 loop: CASTSYSGNSYNEQFF. CDR3 sequence (DNA): TGTGCCAGCACGAGTTATAGCGGGAACTCCTACAATGAGCAGTTCTTC.

This clonotype is medium-sized in the sample. With the library built for alpha chains, this beta chain is off target and its frequency is not meaningful. The chain carries TRBV5-1 and TRBJ1-1; 8 nucleotides line up with TRBD1. Germline assignment: CDR1 SGHRS and CDR2 YFSETQ. The CDR3 runs to 16 residues. Germline trimming cut 1 base from V and 11 bases from J; bases unmatched to any gene: 16. CDR3 in amino acids: CASSLQPAGGSSRAFF. As DNA, the CDR3 is TGCGCCAGCAGCTTGCAACCTGCAGGGGGCTCCTCTCGGGCTTTCTTT.

This clonotype has at least ten counts. The library was built for alpha chains, so this beta chain is an off-target read and its size means little. This chain connects TRBV12-3 or TRBV12-4 to TRBJ1-1; D call uncertain. Deletions cut 1 base from V and 1 base from J, with 4 bases between. The length of the CDR3 is 13 residues. The CDR3 reads CASSLGENTEAFF. In DNA form, the CDR3 reads TGTGCCAGCAGTTTAGGGGAGAACACTGAAGCTTTCTTT.

This clonotype ranks as medium-sized. This beta chain is off target for a library built for alpha chains, so its abundance means little. The V call is TRBV6-1, the J call TRBJ1-5, with D unresolved. The germline gives CDR1 MNHNS, CDR2 SASEGT. The CDR3 loop spans 13 amino acids. The V gene lost 1 base and the J gene lost 6 bases, with 7 bases spanning the gap. This CDR3 is CASSEVGAQPQHF. The CDR3 coding sequence is TGTGCCAGCAGTGAAGTGGGAGCTCAGCCCCAGCATTTT.

By share, this clonotype ranks as medium-sized. This beta chain is a stray read from a library made for alpha chains; its abundance is not meaningful. V usage is TRBV30 and J usage is TRBJ2-7, with a possible D match to TRBD2 (6 bases). The CDR3 contains 12 residues. Germline CDR1 is GTSNPN and CDR2 is SVGIG (reference sequence). The ends were cut back, 2 bases at V and 3 bases at J, with 8 bases in the middle. CDR3 loop: CAWSLADYEQYF. As DNA, the CDR3 is TGTGCCTGGAGTTTAGCGGACTACGAGCAGTACTTC.

As to this clonotype: With the library built for alpha chains, this beta chain is off target and its frequency is not meaningful. The rearrangement joins TRBV4-2 to TRBJ2-1; 7 bases are shared with TRBD2. J lost 5 bases, V lost 4 bases, and 5 bases had no gene match. The CDR3 length is 14 residues. Germline CDR1 reads LGHNA; CDR2 reads YNFKEQ. CDR3 coding DNA: TGTGCCAGCAGCCGCCGGCGGGAGAACAATGAGCAGTTCTTC. This codes for CASSRRRENNEQFF.

In the case of this clonotype: This beta chain is a stray sequence in a library constructed for alpha chains; its clone size is not meaningful. The J gene is TRBJ1-1, the V gene TRBV29-1; D is uncertain. The germline gives CDR1 SQVTM, CDR2 ANQGSEA. The V end was cut by 7 bases, the J end by 3 bases, with 15 bases between. This CDR3 is built from 13 residues. The CDR3 DNA reads TGCAGCGCTTTCCCCGGGGAGGACACTGAAGCTTTCTTT. Translating it yields CSAFPGEDTEAFF.

This clonotype was seen repeatedly, ten times or more. The size of this beta chain means little, since it is a stray read in a library made for alpha chains. The chain employs TRBV29-1 and TRBJ2-5, with 9 bases that match TRBD2. The CDR3 extends over 15 amino acids. The germline CDR1 and CDR2 sequences are SQVTM and ANQGSEA. The V and J ends lost 2 bases and 1 base, in that order; junction bases with no gene match: 5. The CDR3 reads CSVELSSGTQETQYF. In nucleotides, the CDR3 is TGCAGCGTTGAATTGTCTAGCGGGACCCAAGAGACCCAGTACTTC.

By sample share, this clonotype is medium-sized. This beta chain came through as a stray read in a library set up for alpha chains, and its size says little. CDR3 residues: CASSLLGQGWKQETQYF. Written as DNA, the CDR3 is TGTGCCAGCAGTCTCCTTGGGCAGGGGTGGAAGCAAGAGACCCAGTACTTC. This chain links TRBV7-9 with TRBJ2-5, with D tentatively TRBD1 (6 bases). CDR1 and CDR2 from the germline V gene are SEHNR and FQNEAQ (reference sequence). The CDR3 has 17 residues. The V and J ends lost 6 bases and 2 bases respectively, with 22 bases between them.

This clonotype was counted many times. A library made for alpha chains picked up this beta chain off target, so its size means little. The chain carries TRBV6-1 and TRBJ2-3, with 8 bases fitting TRBD2. The CDR3 extends over 14 amino acids. Unmatched junction bases numbered 7, after V lost 6 bases and J lost 5 bases. Per germline, CDR1 MNHNS and CDR2 SASEGT. The DNA for the CDR3 is TGTGCCAGCAGGACGGGAGGGCCGGGAGATACGCAGTATTTT. This encodes CASRTGGPGDTQYF.